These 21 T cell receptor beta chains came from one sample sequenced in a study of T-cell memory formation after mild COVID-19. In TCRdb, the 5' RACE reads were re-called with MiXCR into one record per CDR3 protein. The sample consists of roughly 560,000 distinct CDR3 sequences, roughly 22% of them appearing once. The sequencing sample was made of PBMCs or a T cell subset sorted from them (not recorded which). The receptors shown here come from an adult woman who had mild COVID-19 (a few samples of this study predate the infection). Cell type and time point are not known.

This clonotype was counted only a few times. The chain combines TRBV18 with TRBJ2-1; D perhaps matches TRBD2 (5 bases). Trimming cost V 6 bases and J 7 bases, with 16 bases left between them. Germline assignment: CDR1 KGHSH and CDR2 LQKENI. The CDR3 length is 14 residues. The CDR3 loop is CASSQAGGGNEQFF. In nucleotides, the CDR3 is TGTGCCAGCTCCCAGGCAGGTGGCGGGAATGAGCAGTTCTTC.

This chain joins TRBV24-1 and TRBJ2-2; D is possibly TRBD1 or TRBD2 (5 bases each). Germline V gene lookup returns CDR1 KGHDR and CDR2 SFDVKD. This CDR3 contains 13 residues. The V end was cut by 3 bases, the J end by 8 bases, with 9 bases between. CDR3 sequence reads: CATSDGTEGELFF. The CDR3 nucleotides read TGTGCCACCAGTGATGGGACGGAGGGGGAGCTGTTTTTT.

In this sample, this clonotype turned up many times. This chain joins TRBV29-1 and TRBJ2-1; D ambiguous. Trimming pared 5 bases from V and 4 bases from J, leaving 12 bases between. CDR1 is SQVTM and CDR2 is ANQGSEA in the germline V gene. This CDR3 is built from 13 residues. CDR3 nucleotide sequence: TGCAGCGTTTCGTTGGTTGCTTACAATGAGCAGTTCTTC. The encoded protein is CSVSLVAYNEQFF.

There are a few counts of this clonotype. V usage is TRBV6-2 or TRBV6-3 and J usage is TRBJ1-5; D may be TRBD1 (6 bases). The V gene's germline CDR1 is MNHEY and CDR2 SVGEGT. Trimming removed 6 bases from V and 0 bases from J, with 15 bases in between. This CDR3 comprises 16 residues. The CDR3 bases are TGTGCCAGCAGCACCTGGGGGGGCTATAGCAATCAGCCCCAGCATTTT. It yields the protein CASSTWGGYSNQPQHF.

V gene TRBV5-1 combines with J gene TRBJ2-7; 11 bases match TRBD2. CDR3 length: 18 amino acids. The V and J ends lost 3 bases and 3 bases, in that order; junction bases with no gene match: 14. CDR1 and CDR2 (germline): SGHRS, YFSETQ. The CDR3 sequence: CASSSGLAGASGLYEQYF. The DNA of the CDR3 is TGCGCCAGCAGCTCAGGACTAGCGGGCGCTTCGGGGCTCTACGAGCAGTACTTC.

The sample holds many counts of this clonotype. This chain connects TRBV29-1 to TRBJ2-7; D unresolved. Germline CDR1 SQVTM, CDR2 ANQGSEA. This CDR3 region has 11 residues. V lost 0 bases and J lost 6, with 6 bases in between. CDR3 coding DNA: TGCAGCGTTGAAGACCAAGGCGAGCAGTACTTC. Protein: CSVEDQGEQYF.

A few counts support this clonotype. The CDR3 protein is CASSFSGRADGDIQYF. The CDR3 DNA sequence: TGTGCCAGCAGCTTTAGCGGGAGGGCCGATGGGGACATTCAGTACTTC. The V and J genes are TRBV5-4 and TRBJ2-4; 11 nucleotides match TRBD2. The germline V gene encodes CDR1 SGHNT and CDR2 YYREEE (reference sequence). The CDR3 sequence is 16 residues long. The J segment lost 8 bases and the V segment lost 2 bases, leaving 9 bases of the junction unmatched.

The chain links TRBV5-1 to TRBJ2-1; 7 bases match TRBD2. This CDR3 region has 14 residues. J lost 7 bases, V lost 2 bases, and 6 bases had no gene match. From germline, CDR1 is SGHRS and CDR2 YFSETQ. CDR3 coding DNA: TGCGCCAGCAGCTTTGAGCGGGGATGGAATGAGCAGTTCTTC. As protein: CASSFERGWNEQFF.

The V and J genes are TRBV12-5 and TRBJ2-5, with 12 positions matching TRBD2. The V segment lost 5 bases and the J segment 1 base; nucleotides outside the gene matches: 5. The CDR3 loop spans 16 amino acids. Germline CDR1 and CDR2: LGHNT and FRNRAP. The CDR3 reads CASGPGLAGIQETQYF. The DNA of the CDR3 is TGTGCTAGTGGTCCCGGACTAGCGGGGATCCAAGAGACCCAGTACTTC.

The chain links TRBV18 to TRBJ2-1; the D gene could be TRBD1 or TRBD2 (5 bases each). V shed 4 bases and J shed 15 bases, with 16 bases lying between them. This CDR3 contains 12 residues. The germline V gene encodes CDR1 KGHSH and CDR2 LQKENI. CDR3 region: CASSLPGPTAFF. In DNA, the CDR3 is TGTGCCAGCTCACTTCCGGGACCCACGGCGTTCTTC.

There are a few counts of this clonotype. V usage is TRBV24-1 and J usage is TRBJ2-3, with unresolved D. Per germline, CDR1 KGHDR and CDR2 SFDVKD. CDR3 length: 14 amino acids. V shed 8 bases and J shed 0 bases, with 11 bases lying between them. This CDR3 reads CATIPKVSTDTQYF. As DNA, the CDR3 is TGTGCCACCATCCCTAAAGTGAGCACAGATACGCAGTATTTT.

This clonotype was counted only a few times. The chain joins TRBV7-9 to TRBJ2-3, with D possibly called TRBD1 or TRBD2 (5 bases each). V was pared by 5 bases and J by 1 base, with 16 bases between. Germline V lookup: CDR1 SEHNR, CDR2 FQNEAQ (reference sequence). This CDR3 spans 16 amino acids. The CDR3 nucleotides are TGTGCCAGCAGCCAAGGGACCGGATGGGGCACAGATACGCAGTATTTT. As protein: CASSQGTGWGTDTQYF.

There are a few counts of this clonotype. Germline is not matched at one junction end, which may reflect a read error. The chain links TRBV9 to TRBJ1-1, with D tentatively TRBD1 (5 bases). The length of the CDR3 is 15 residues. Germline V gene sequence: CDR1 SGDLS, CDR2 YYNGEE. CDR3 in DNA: TGTGCCAGCAGCCCAGATCCAGGACACAAACCACCCCCACTTTTT. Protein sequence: CASSPDPGHKPPPLF.

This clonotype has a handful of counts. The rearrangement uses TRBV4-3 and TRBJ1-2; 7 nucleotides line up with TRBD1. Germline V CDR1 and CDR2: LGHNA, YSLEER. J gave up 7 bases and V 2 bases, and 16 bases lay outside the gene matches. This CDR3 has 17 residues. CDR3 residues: CASSQRVTGQSGSGYTF. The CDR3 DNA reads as TGCGCCAGCAGCCAAAGGGTAACGGGACAGTCCGGGTCTGGCTACACCTTC.

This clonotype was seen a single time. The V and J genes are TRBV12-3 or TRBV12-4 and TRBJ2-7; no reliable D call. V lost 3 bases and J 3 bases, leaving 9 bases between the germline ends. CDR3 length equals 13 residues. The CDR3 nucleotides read TGTGCCAGCAGTTTCACCCCGGGCTACGAGCAGTACTTC. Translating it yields CASSFTPGYEQYF.

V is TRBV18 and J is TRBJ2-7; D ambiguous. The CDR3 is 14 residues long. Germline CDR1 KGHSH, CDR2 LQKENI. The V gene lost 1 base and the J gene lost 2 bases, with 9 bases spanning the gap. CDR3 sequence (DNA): TGTGCCAGCTCACCACGTAGGGCTACCTACGAGCAGTACTTC. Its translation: CASSPRRATYEQYF.

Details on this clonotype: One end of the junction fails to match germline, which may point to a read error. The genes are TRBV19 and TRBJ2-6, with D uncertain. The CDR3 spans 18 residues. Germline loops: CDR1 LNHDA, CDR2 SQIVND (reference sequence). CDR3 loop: CASSPDRRDGSVANVLTF. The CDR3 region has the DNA TGTGCCAGTAGTCCAGATAGGCGCGATGGCTCTGTGGCCAACGTCCTGACTTTC.

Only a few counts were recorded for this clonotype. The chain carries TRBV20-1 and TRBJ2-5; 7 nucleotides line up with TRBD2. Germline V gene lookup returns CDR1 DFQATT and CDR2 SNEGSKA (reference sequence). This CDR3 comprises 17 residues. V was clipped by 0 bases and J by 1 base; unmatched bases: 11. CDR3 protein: CSARDSGKRGFQETQYF. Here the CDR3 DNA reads TGCAGTGCTAGAGATAGTGGGAAGCGGGGTTTCCAAGAGACCCAGTACTTC.

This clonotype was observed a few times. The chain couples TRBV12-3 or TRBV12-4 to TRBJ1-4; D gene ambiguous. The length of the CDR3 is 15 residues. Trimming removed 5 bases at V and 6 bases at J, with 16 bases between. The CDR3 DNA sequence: TGTGCCAGCAGTCGAGGGCCACTCCTTGATGAAAAACTGTTTTTT. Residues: CASSRGPLLDEKLFF.

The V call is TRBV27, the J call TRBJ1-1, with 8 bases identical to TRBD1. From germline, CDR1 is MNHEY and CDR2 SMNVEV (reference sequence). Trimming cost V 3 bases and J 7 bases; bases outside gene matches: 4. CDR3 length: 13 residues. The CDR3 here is CASSFPTGGEAFF. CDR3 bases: TGTGCCAGCAGTTTCCCAACAGGGGGTGAAGCTTTCTTT.

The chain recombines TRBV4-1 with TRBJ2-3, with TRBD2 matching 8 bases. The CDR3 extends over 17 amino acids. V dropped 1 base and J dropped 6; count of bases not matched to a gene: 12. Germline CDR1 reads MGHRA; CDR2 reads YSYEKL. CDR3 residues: CASSQVVAGLAADTQYF. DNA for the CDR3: TGCGCCAGCAGCCAAGTCGTCGCAGGACTAGCAGCTGATACGCAGTATTTT.